This section outlines one TCR beta chain sequence together with its context. Sample time point: pretreatment peripheral blood. The CDR3 consists of 14 residues. The V and J ends lost 6 bases and 7 bases respectively, with 16 bases between them. In germline, CDR1 is SSHAT, CDR2 FNYEAQ (reference sequence). The data derive from a study of PD-L1 blockade in urothelial cancer. Study summary: Patients' atezolizumab regimen, 1,200 mg intravenously every 3 weeks, began around 2014. Blood yielded a median of around 150,000 T cells per sample.

Libraries were prepared by immunoSEQ multiplex PCR; TCRdb keeps only in-frame clonotypes and omits some of them. Here the sample spans roughly 100,000 clones, 80% to 90% being singletons. The input for sequencing was PBMCs, taken around atezolizumab (anti-PD-L1) treatment. The J gene is TRBJ2-1, the V gene TRBV7-7, with D unclear. This TCR derives from an elderly woman with urothelial cancer. CDR3 protein: CASSKVLGENEQFF. As DNA, the CDR3 is TGTGCCAGCAGTAAGGTCCTAGGAGAAAATGAGCAGTTCTTC.